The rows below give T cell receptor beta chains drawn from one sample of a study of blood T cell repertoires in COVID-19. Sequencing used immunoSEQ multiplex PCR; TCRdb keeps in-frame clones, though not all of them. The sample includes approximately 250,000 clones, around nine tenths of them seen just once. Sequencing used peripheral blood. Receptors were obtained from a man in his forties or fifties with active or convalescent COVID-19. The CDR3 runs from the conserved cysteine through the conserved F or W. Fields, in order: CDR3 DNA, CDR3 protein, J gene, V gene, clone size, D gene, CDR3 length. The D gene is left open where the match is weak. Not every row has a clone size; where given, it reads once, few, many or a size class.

TGTGCCAGCAGTGAACTGGGGACAGCGTCCCACAATGAGCAGTTCTTC,CASSELGTASHNEQFF,TRBJ2-1,TRBV2,-,TRBD1,16
TGCGCCAGCAGCTTGGAACACCTGTACGAGCAGTACTTC,CASSLEHLYEQYF,TRBJ2-7,TRBV5-1,-,-,13
TGCGCCAGCCGACTAGCTTCGGGCACCGGGGAGCTGTTTTTT,CASRLASGTGELFF,TRBJ2-2,TRBV5-1,-,TRBD2,14
TGTGCCAGCAGGCTGGGACAGGAAGACTATGGCTACACCTTC,CASRLGQEDYGYTF,TRBJ1-2,TRBV5-4,-,TRBD1,14
TGTGCCAGCAGCGTAGAGAGCGGGAGAACAGATACGCAGTATTTT,CASSVESGRTDTQYF,TRBJ2-3,TRBV9,-,TRBD2,15
TGTGCCAGCAGTTTTGGGCGTTCAGGCGGCTACACCTTC,CASSFGRSGGYTF,TRBJ1-2,TRBV12-3/TRBV12-4,-,-,13
TGTGCCAGCATGCAGGGTTTTTCCTATAATTCACCCCTCCACTTT,CASMQGFSYNSPLHF,TRBJ1-6,TRBV6-5,-,-,15
TGTGCCACCCAGGTGGGGGCGCACGAGCAGTACTTC,CATQVGAHEQYF,TRBJ2-7,TRBV5-4,-,-,12
TGTGCCAGCAGCCCCTCTACGACAGGTGAAGCTTTCTTT,CASSPSTTGEAFF,TRBJ1-1,TRBV11-3,-,-,13
TGTGCCAGCAGCTCCCTGGCGGTGCTAGCCAAAAACATTCAGTACTTC,CASSSLAVLAKNIQYF,TRBJ2-4,TRBV5-8,-,-,16
TGTGCCAGCAGCCGACGAGGGACAGATACGCAGTATTTT,CASSRRGTDTQYF,TRBJ2-3,TRBV5-6,once,-,13
TGTGCCAGCACCGGGGGGGCGGACAATGAGCAGTTCTTC,CASTGGADNEQFF,TRBJ2-1,TRBV7-9,-,TRBD2,13
TGTGCCAGCAGCATTGAGACTAGCAGGTACACAGATACGCAGTATTTT,CASSIETSRYTDTQYF,TRBJ2-3,TRBV5-6,once,TRBD2,16
TGCAGCGTTGAAGACTTGGACAGGCAGTCCTTCACAGATACGCAGTATTTT,CSVEDLDRQSFTDTQYF,TRBJ2-3,TRBV29-1,-,TRBD1,17
TGTGCCAGTAGCCAGAACTACAATGAGCAGTTCTTC,CASSQNYNEQFF,TRBJ2-1,TRBV19,-,-,12
TGTGCCTCCCTCGAAGGGACAGGGAACGAGCAGTACTTC,CASLEGTGNEQYF,TRBJ2-7,TRBV7-9,-,TRBD1,13
TGTGCCAGCAGCGGAGGGGGGGCGAACACTGAAGCTTTCTTT,CASSGGGANTEAFF,TRBJ1-1,TRBV27,-,-,14
TGTGCCAGTATTAGCGGGAGGGCCCCCGGGGAGCTGTTTTTT,CASISGRAPGELFF,TRBJ2-2,TRBV19,once,TRBD2,14
TGTGCCAGCAGCCGCGGGACAGGTAACACCGGGGAGCTGTTTTTT,CASSRGTGNTGELFF,TRBJ2-2,TRBV4-2,-,TRBD1,15
TGTGCCAGCCTGATGGGGGGGGTGCTCACAGATACGCAGTATTTT,CASLMGGVLTDTQYF,TRBJ2-3,TRBV21-1,-,-,15
TGCGCCAGCAGCGGTACTAGCGGCCGGGGAGATACGCAGTATTTT,CASSGTSGRGDTQYF,TRBJ2-3,TRBV5-1,few,TRBD2,15
TGCGCCAGCAGCCAAGTAGAGGGGGACAATCAGCCCCAGCATTTT,CASSQVEGDNQPQHF,TRBJ1-5,TRBV4-1,-,-,15
TGTGCCAGCAGCCAAGAGTTCGCCGGGGGGGGTGAGCAGTTCTTC,CASSQEFAGGGEQFF,TRBJ2-1,TRBV3-1/TRBV3-2,-,TRBD2,15
TGTGCCAGCAGCTTAGGGGGACACCCGTACCAAGAGACCCAGTACTTC,CASSLGGHPYQETQYF,TRBJ2-5,TRBV7-6,-,-,16
TGTGCCAGCAGCCGGGTTAACAATGAGCAGTTCTTC,CASSRVNNEQFF,TRBJ2-1,TRBV11-2,once,-,12
TGTGCCATCAGTGAGTCGATACTTAACTATGGCTACACCTTC,CAISESILNYGYTF,TRBJ1-2,TRBV10-3,-,-,14
TGCGCCAGCAGCTATGGTGGGGGGAATCAGCCCCAGCATTTT,CASSYGGGNQPQHF,TRBJ1-5,TRBV5-1,-,-,14
TGTGCCAGCTCGAGTATCTCGAGCTCCTACGAGCAGTACTTC,CASSSISSSYEQYF,TRBJ2-7,TRBV2,-,-,14
TGTGCCTACTCCCTAGCGGGGGGATTTTTAGGTGACGAGCAGTACTTC,CAYSLAGGFLGDEQYF,TRBJ2-7,TRBV30,-,TRBD2,16
TGTGCCAGCAGCTCCACCAACACCAGACCCCTCCACTTT,CASSSTNTRPLHF,TRBJ1-6,TRBV7-9,-,-,13
TGCGCCAGCAGCAGCCGACAGGGTACATCCGAAGCTTTCTTT,CASSSRQGTSEAFF,TRBJ1-1,TRBV5-1,-,TRBD1,14
TGTGCCAGCAGCCTTGGGACAGGGTCTGATAATTCACCCCTCCACTTT,CASSLGTGSDNSPLHF,TRBJ1-6,TRBV13,few,TRBD1,16
TGTGCCAGCAGCCCTACAGACAGAGCCCATTTTCTAATGAACACTGAAGCTTTCTTT,CASSPTDRAHFLMNTEAFF,TRBJ1-1,TRBV14,-,-,19
TGTGCCTTACGAACAGGGAGCTCCTATAATTCACCCCTCCACTTT,CALRTGSSYNSPLHF,TRBJ1-6,TRBV30,-,-,15
TGCAGCGTTGATAAGCTCTATGAGCAGTTCTTC,CSVDKLYEQFF,TRBJ2-1,TRBV29-1,-,-,11
TGTGCCAGCAGCCAAGCCCCCTTACTAGCGGGAGGTGGCAATGAGCAGTTCTTC,CASSQAPLLAGGGNEQFF,TRBJ2-1,TRBV3-1/TRBV3-2,-,TRBD2,18
TGTGCCAGCACCCCCCCCACAGGGGAGCAGTTCTTC,CASTPPTGEQFF,TRBJ2-1,TRBV9,-,-,12
TGTGCCAGCAGCTCCACGGAGTCGGTAGCAGATACGCAGTATTTT,CASSSTESVADTQYF,TRBJ2-3,TRBV7-8,few,-,15
TGTGCCAGCAGCTTAGTCTGGGGGCGAGAAGAGACCCAGTACTTC,CASSLVWGREETQYF,TRBJ2-5,TRBV11-2,-,-,15
TGCGCCAGCAGCTACGGGGGGACCGAGCAGTACTTC,CASSYGGTEQYF,TRBJ2-7,TRBV5-1,-,TRBD2,12
TGTGCCAGCAGCTTATTAGCGGGGCCGGAGAATGAGCAGTTCTTC,CASSLLAGPENEQFF,TRBJ2-1,TRBV7-3,-,TRBD2,15
TGTGCCAGCAGCGAATTCCAGGCGAACACTGAAGCTTTCTTT,CASSEFQANTEAFF,TRBJ1-1,TRBV7-2,-,-,14